This T cell receptor (beta chain) stems from a study of blood T cell repertoires in COVID-19 (dated by TCRdb to 2018 to 2021). Regarding the research as a whole: Collaborator samples came from the United States, Italy and Spain and covered acute and convalescent phases of COVID-19. A de-identified subject ID, COVID-19 status, age in years and sex were almost always included in the sample metadata. Subjects who had been exposed to COVID-19, were actively infected with it, or had recovered from it provided the deeply sampled blood TCRbeta repertoires that made up the dataset. The material from the prospective study consisted of cDNA or gDNA derived from T cells, B-cell-depleted T cells, or PBMCs. The repertoires were released in a freely available public database meant as a resource for research on the immune response to SARS-CoV-2. Samples were obtained from the ongoing ImmuneRACE study (first 160 participants) and from about 1,300 subjects provided by 6 global collaborators. HLA class I and class II types, where available, came from metadata supplied by the sample provider rather than from assay-based typing. Results the study describes overall, beyond this receptor: Clinical and demographic metadata were provided uncurated, with the amount varying by source and participant.

For this clone: Its antigen is currently not known. One base away there is no much larger clone; base qualities are not given.

TCRbeta CDR3 regions were amplified from genomic DNA using the immunoSEQ Assay, a bias-controlled multiplex PCR. On the authors' methods: The number of nucleated cells in each sample was estimated by amplification of reference gene primers within the assay. Sequence reads were collapsed and filtered to measure the absolute abundance of every unique TCRbeta CDR3 rearrangement. For each sample, productive Simpson clonality was calculated by taking the square root of Simpson's diversity index across productive rearrangements. TCRdb retrieved this table from immuneACCESS and kept in-frame rearrangements only. Not all clones are present; in checked studies, unresolved V genes account for under half, and no reason is known for the remainder. V, J and clone size were drawn from that table, and D and trimming were deduced from the DNA. Across this sample there are around 170,000 clones, with about 87% seen only once. The ten largest clonotypes hold around 0.63% of the sample.

One collaborating source in Seattle enrolled patients during active infection and followed them longitudinally through the course of disease. Collaborating institutions collected whole blood in K2EDTA tubes following their own protocols. Collaborator samples were shipped for TCRbeta analysis as frozen whole blood, isolated PBMCs, or DNA extracted from either sample type. Spanning cysteine to phenylalanine, the CDR3 consists of 15 amino acids. Only CDR3 DNA is held: 45 bases, read in frame from base 1. CDR1 and CDR2 are drawn from the germline V gene: SGHAT, FQNNGV. The V end loses 0 bases and the J end loses 5 bases, and a stretch of 13 bases separates them.

Input material: peripheral blood. The chain couples TRBV11-2 to TRBJ2-5, with a weak D call of TRBD1 (5 bases match). The sequence was collected from a man between 60 and 70 years old with COVID-19, enrolled during active disease. The nucleotides are TGTGCCAGCAGCTTAGAGCAGGGCCAGTGGGAGACCCAGTACTTC. Protein translation: CASSLEQGQWETQYF.